Listed here is a single T cell receptor (beta chain). Assay used: immunoSEQ multiplex PCR; TCRdb lists only in-frame clones, some missing. The sample lists 100,000 or so clones; 80% to 85% were seen once. V lost 4 bases and J 7 bases, leaving 17 bases between the germline ends. The CDR3 is made up of 15 amino acids. In germline, CDR1 is SGHRS, CDR2 YFSETQ. This entry is derived from a study of blood T cell repertoires in COVID-19. The wider study: Whether acute or convalescent, the COVID-19 samples came from the United States, Italy and Spain. Nucleic acid was either cDNA or gDNA, and it came from T cells, B-cell-depleted T cells, or PBMCs.

The chain is built from TRBV5-1 and TRBJ2-2; tentative D call: TRBD1 (6 bases). This clonotype was sampled from an elderly woman with acute or convalescent COVID-19. What was sequenced was peripheral blood. The CDR3 DNA is TGCGCCAGCAGCCCTCCCAGGGGCGCGGGCGGGGAGCTGTTTTTT. Its protein is CASSPPRGAGGELFF.